Below, 28 T cell receptor beta chains from the same sample are listed, as sequenced in a study of blood T cells in healthy people across ages. It was with a sample-barcoded 5' primer and a J-beta primer mix that a second PCR of about 6 to 11 cycles was run. MiXCR, applied by TCRdb to the 5' RACE reads, yields one record per CDR3 protein. The sample carries around 1,000,000 distinct CDR3 sequences, 25% recorded once. These records were also assigned to another study, of T cells of mothers and their children.

The material sequenced was blood. The receptors were gathered from a girl aged 2 to 9 in good health.

This rearrangement joins TRBV20-1 to TRBJ2-1; TRBD2 might be the D (6 bases). This CDR3 is built from 14 residues. Trimming took 3 bases from V and 6 from J, leaving 15 bases between them. CDR1 DFQATT and CDR2 SNEGSKA come from the germline V gene (reference sequence). Here the CDR3 DNA reads TGCAGTGCTAGGGTCGGGGGAGGCTTCAATGAGCAGTTCTTC. This gives the protein CSARVGGGFNEQFF.

About this clonotype: A junction end diverges from the germline sequence, so it may reflect a read error. The rearrangement links TRBV15 to TRBJ2-4, with 8 nucleotides matching TRBD2. The CDR3 runs to 13 residues. Germline V lookup: CDR1 LNHNV, CDR2 YYDKDF (reference sequence). The CDR3, as DNA: TGTGCCACCAGCAGAGATCAGTGGGGGACTAGGTCCTTC. Translation gives CATSRDQWGTRSF.

The rearrangement links TRBV12-3 or TRBV12-4 to TRBJ1-1; 7 bases map to TRBD1. Trimming cost V 5 bases and J 3 bases; bases outside gene matches: 6. The CDR3 covers 14 residues. The CDR3 bases are TGTGCCAGCAGTCCGACAGGGTTATACACTGAAGCTTTCTTT. Its translation is CASSPTGLYTEAFF.

The chain carries TRBV7-2 and TRBJ2-1; 15 nucleotides agree with TRBD2. From germline, CDR1 is SGHTA and CDR2 FQGNSA. The CDR3 contains 16 residues. Trimming at V came to 5 bases and at J to 7 bases, leaving 6 bases not matched to a gene. CDR3 in DNA: TGTGCCAGCAGCCTCGGACTAGCGGGAGGGAATAATGAGCAGTTCTTC. Residues: CASSLGLAGGNNEQFF.

This clonotype has more than one count but fewer than ten. The junction does not match germline at one end; this may be a read error. The chain joins TRBV29-1 to TRBJ1-5; a weak D match, TRBD1 (5 bases). The CDR3 sequence is 13 residues long. Germline CDR1 reads SQVTM; CDR2 reads ANQGSEA. This chain's CDR3 is CSVKRGSNHPQHF. The CDR3 DNA follows: TGCAGCGTAAAGAGGGGTAGCAATCACCCCCAGCATTTT.

This clonotype showed up just a few times. The chain recombines TRBV5-1 with TRBJ2-3; 14 positions agree with TRBD2. The CDR3 has 15 residues. The germline gives CDR1 SGHRS, CDR2 YFSETQ. V dropped 5 bases and J dropped 5; count of bases not matched to a gene: 4. DNA for the CDR3: TGCGCCAGCAGGGGACTAGCGGGAGTTGAAGATACGCAGTATTTT. It translates to CASRGLAGVEDTQYF.

This clonotype was picked up a small number of times. The chain recombines TRBV5-8 with TRBJ2-7; D is perhaps TRBD1 (5 bases). The CDR3 sequence is 13 residues long. The ends were cut back, 4 bases at V and 2 bases at J, with 10 bases in the middle. Germline assignment: CDR1 SGHTS and CDR2 YDEGEE. The CDR3 loop reads CASSRQWAYEQYF. As DNA, the CDR3 is TGTGCCAGCAGCCGACAGTGGGCCTACGAGCAGTACTTC. Based on the CDR3 plus reference TRBV5-8 and TRBJ2-7, the full variable domain is EAGVTQSPTHLIKTRGQQATLRCSPISGHTSVYWYQQALGLGLQFLLWYDEGEERNRGNFPPRFSGRQFPNYSSELNVNALELEDSALYLCASSRQWAYEQYFGPGTRLTVT.

This chain uses TRBV7-6 with TRBJ2-3; a weak D match, TRBD1 (6 bases). V was clipped by 4 bases and J by 5 bases, with 19 bases between them. The CDR3 runs 16 residues. Germline V gene lookup returns CDR1 SGHVS and CDR2 FNYEAQ. CDR3 DNA: TGTGCCAGCAGCTCCCCGTGGGGGCAGGGAAGAGATACGCAGTATTTT. Translation gives CASSSPWGQGRDTQYF.

The chain is built from TRBV7-2 and TRBJ2-7; 8 bases map to TRBD2. Germline CDR1 reads SGHTA; CDR2 reads FQGNSA. The ends lost 0 bases at V and 0 bases at J; junction bases unmatched: 7. CDR3 length: 17 residues. The CDR3 protein is CASSLAALAEISYEQYF. CDR3 coding DNA: TGTGCCAGCAGCTTAGCGGCACTAGCGGAGATCTCCTACGAGCAGTACTTC.

This clonotype was seen only a few times. This chain connects TRBV29-1 to TRBJ1-2; weak D call: TRBD1 (6 bases). Trimming left V 7 bases short and J 0 bases short, with 12 bases between. The CDR3 sequence is 13 residues long. Germline V gene data show CDR1 as SQVTM and CDR2 as ANQGSEA. CDR3 protein: CSAGGTPNYGYTF. The DNA of the CDR3 is TGCAGCGCGGGAGGGACACCTAACTATGGCTACACCTTC.

The genes are TRBV7-8 and TRBJ1-2; 8 bases are shared with TRBD1. V shed 2 bases, J shed 8 bases, and the junction held 4 bases outside the gene matches. The CDR3 spans 13 residues. Germline lookup yields CDR1 SGHVS and CDR2 FQNEAQ. CDR3 bases: TGTGCCAGCAGCTTACGGACAGGGCGAGGCTACACCTTC. Encoded protein: CASSLRTGRGYTF. The complete variable domain, with remaining parts taken from reference TRBV7-8 and TRBJ1-2, reads GAGVSQSPRYKVAKRGQDVALRCDPISGHVSLFWYQQALGQGPEFLTYFQNEAQLDKSGLPSDRFFAERPEGSVSTLKIQRTQQEDSAVYLCASSLRTGRGYTFGSGTRLTVV.

The CDR3 coding sequence is TGCAGTGCTAGCTCCCTGAACACTGAAGCTTTCTTT. Translated: CSASSLNTEAFF. This chain uses TRBV20-1 with TRBJ1-1; D is unresolved. The V and J ends lost 3 bases and 0 bases respectively, with 5 bases between them. The CDR3 has 12 residues. The V gene's germline CDR1 is DFQATT and CDR2 SNEGSKA (reference sequence).

The chain joins TRBV29-1 to TRBJ2-5; D is perhaps TRBD1 (5 bases). This CDR3 comprises 14 residues. Looked up from germline, CDR1 is SQVTM and CDR2 is ANQGSEA. Deletions cut 3 bases from V and 3 bases from J, with 14 bases between. This CDR3 is CSVEAQGTEETQYF. The CDR3 DNA follows: TGCAGCGTTGAGGCTCAGGGTACTGAAGAGACCCAGTACTTC.

The chain carries TRBV6-2 or TRBV6-3 and TRBJ2-4; 11 positions agree with TRBD2. J lost 4 bases, V lost 5 bases, and 7 bases had no gene match. The CDR3 contains 16 residues. Germline CDR1 MNHEY, CDR2 SVGEGT. DNA of the CDR3: TGTGCCAGCAGTCGACGACTAGCGGGGAGTAAAAACATTCAGTACTTC. Its protein is CASSRRLAGSKNIQYF.

This chain connects TRBV28 to TRBJ1-5; possible D gene TRBD1, 6 bases. The CDR3 runs to 13 residues. Trimming left V 8 bases short and J 7 bases short, with 15 bases between. Germline V gives CDR1 MDHEN, CDR2 SYDVKM. As DNA, the CDR3 is TGTGCCAGCGGCTTACAGGGTGGACAGCCCCAGCATTTT. Translation: CASGLQGGQPQHF.

V usage is TRBV29-1 and J usage is TRBJ1-2, with 11 bases that match TRBD1. CDR1 SQVTM and CDR2 ANQGSEA come from the germline V gene. This CDR3 region has 13 residues. Trimming at V came to 5 bases and at J to 3 bases, leaving 2 bases not matched to a gene. The CDR3 sequence is CSVKGQGDYGYTF. CDR3 in DNA: TGCAGCGTTAAGGGACAGGGGGACTATGGCTACACCTTC.

This chain uses TRBV3-1 with TRBJ1-1; TRBD1 matches 8 bases. Germline V CDR1 and CDR2: LGHDT, YNNKEL (reference sequence). Losses at the gene ends were 1 base for V and 1 base for J; bases not matched to a gene: 2. The CDR3 covers 15 residues. CDR3 sequence reads: CASSQVDRGNTEAFF. DNA of the CDR3: TGTGCCAGCAGCCAAGTCGACAGGGGGAACACTGAAGCTTTCTTT.

A few counts support this clonotype. J is TRBJ2-5 and V is TRBV28; no definite D call. The J call may be mistaken, given a closer DNA end match to TRBJ2-7. CDR1 and CDR2 from the germline V gene are MDHEN and SYDVKM. This CDR3 has 14 residues. This CDR3 reads CASSSRQTFYEQYF. CDR3 bases: TGTGCCAGCAGCTCCCGTCAGACTTTCTACGAGCAGTACTTC.

The chain combines TRBV6-2 or TRBV6-3 with TRBJ2-7; either TRBD1 or TRBD2 may supply D (5 bases each). The CDR3 is 12 amino acids. The V gene's germline CDR1 is MNHEY and CDR2 SVGEGT. Trimming took 8 bases from V and 7 from J, leaving 15 bases between them. CDR3 loop: CASSRGAAEQYF. In DNA, the CDR3 is TGTGCCAGCTCGAGGGGCGCCGCGGAGCAGTACTTC.

Only a few counts were recorded for this clonotype. This rearrangement joins TRBV21-1 to TRBJ2-1; the table gives TRBD1 as D, unverified against the DNA. TRBV21-1 is a pseudogene. This CDR3 comprises 17 residues. This CDR3 reads CASTPCGGDDSYNEQFF. CDR3 nucleotide sequence: TGTGCCAGCACCCCCTGTGGGGGGGACGACTCCTACAATGAGCAGTTCTTC.

V is TRBV7-2 and J is TRBJ2-7; D uncertain. Germline V gene data show CDR1 as SGHTA and CDR2 as FQGNSA. Trimming pared 2 bases from V and 5 bases from J, leaving 13 bases between. The length of the CDR3 is 14 residues. For the CDR3, the DNA is TGTGCCAGCAGCTTATCACTTAACGGCGACGAGCAGTACTTC. Translating gives CASSLSLNGDEQYF. Using reference TRBV7-2 and TRBJ2-7 for the parts outside the CDR3, the full variable domain is GAGVSQSPSNKVTEKGKDVELRCDPISGHTALYWYRQSLGQGLEFLIYFQGNSAPDKSGLPSDRFSAERTGGSVSTLTIQRTQQEDSAVYLCASSLSLNGDEQYFGPGTRLTVT.

This clonotype was picked up one time. One end of the junction fails to match germline, which may point to a read error. The chain is built from TRBV7-8 and TRBJ2-5, with 7 bases lining up with TRBD1. Germline CDR1 is SGHVS and CDR2 is FQNEAQ. This CDR3 spans 13 amino acids. CDR3 sequence: CASSSGQNNEQSF. As DNA, the CDR3 is TGTGCCAGCAGCTCGGGACAGAATAACGAGCAGTCCTTC.

This clonotype was seen more than once but under ten times. The V gene is TRBV2, the J gene TRBJ1-3; D is uncertain. Germline loops: CDR1 SNHLY, CDR2 FYNNEI. The CDR3 is made up of 19 amino acids. Trimming cost V 8 bases and J 0 bases, with 26 bases left between them. CDR3 coding DNA: TGTGCCAGCCAACGTCTAGAGCTTCTTTGGTCCCTCTCTGGAAACACCATATATTTT. Its translation is CASQRLELLWSLSGNTIYF.

This clonotype was recorded a few times. The chain has TRBV3-1 and TRBJ2-5; 8 nucleotides line up with TRBD2. The trim removed 0 bases at V and 7 bases at J, leaving 4 bases unmatched. Looked up from germline, CDR1 is LGHDT and CDR2 is YNNKEL (reference sequence). This CDR3 has 14 amino acids. The DNA for the CDR3 is TGTGCCAGCAGCCAAGAGGCGGGGGGAGGGACCCAGTACTTC. The encoded protein is CASSQEAGGGTQYF.

V usage is TRBV6-5 and J usage is TRBJ1-5; D gene ambiguous. CDR3 length: 13 residues. With 0 bases removed from V and 7 bases from J, the gap between germline ends came to 7 bases. In germline, CDR1 is MNHEY, CDR2 SVGAGI. CDR3 region: CASSYSAGQPQHF. For the CDR3, the DNA is TGTGCCAGCAGTTACTCGGCAGGACAGCCCCAGCATTTT.

Regarding this clonotype: A read error is likely, as this CDR3 ends without the conserved phenylalanine or tryptophan. The chain joins TRBV7-3 to TRBJ2-1; 10 positions agree with TRBD1. V lost 5 bases and J lost 8; bases outside the gene matches: 12. The CDR3 sequence is 16 residues long. Germline CDR1 reads SGHTA; CDR2 reads FQGTGA. CDR3 in DNA: TGTGCCAGCAGCCCCCAGACAGGGGGCTGGGAGGATGAGCAGTTCTCC. Translating it yields CASSPQTGGWEDEQFS.

The genes are TRBV27 and TRBJ2-1; 9 bases fit TRBD1. This CDR3 spans 15 amino acids. In germline, CDR1 is MNHEY, CDR2 SMNVEV (reference sequence). V shed 6 bases and J 8 bases; nucleotides not matched to a gene: 11. CDR3 sequence: CASSHPDRGRDEQFF. CDR3 DNA: TGTGCCAGCAGCCATCCAGACAGGGGGAGGGATGAGCAGTTCTTC.

CDR3 residues: CASSHLRGRYEQYF. In nucleotides, the CDR3 is TGCGCCAGCAGCCACCTGCGCGGGCGGTACGAGCAGTACTTC. The chain uses TRBV4-3 and TRBJ2-7; maybe TRBD2 (5 bases). Germline V CDR1 and CDR2: LGHNA, YSLEER. CDR3 length: 14 residues. V was shortened by 3 bases and J by 4 bases, with 13 bases between the two germline ends.